The rows below give T cell receptor beta chains drawn from one sample of a study of T cell repertoires in cytomegalovirus infection. Their specific antigens are unknown. MiXCR was run by TCRdb on the reads, yielding one entry per CDR3 protein. Counted here are approximately 600,000 distinct CDR3 sequences, 35% to 50% occurring once; the ten biggest clones make up roughly 50%. Specimen: cultured PBMCs, collected from culture after CMV antigen stimulation. The receptors here all came from a human donor in good health (CMV status not recorded). Some clones in this sample may be carry-over from other donors' samples. CDR3s include the opening cysteine and the closing phenylalanine or tryptophan. D genes are given only for firm matches. Expanded clones are given a class, and other clones once, few, many or no size at all.

>TRBV7-9|.|TRBJ2-1|.
CASSLFSGDNEQFF
TGTGCCAGCAGCTTATTTTCCGGAGACAATGAGCAGTTCTTC
>TRBV20-1|.|TRBJ1-2|.
CSARKGVNGYTF
TGCAGTGCTAGGAAGGGGGTTAATGGCTACACCTTC
>TRBV7-6|.|TRBJ2-3|.
CASSFGELTDTQYF
TGTGCCAGCAGCTTTGGGGAACTCACAGATACGCAGTATTTT
>TRBV7-8|few|TRBJ2-7|TRBD2
CASSSEIAGGLREQYF
TGTGCCAGCAGCTCCGAGATAGCGGGAGGTTTACGCGAGCAGTACTTC
>TRBV27|few|TRBJ2-5|.
CASARGLEETQYF
TGTGCCAGCGCTCGAGGGCTAGAGGAGACCCAGTACTTC
>TRBV24-1|.|TRBJ1-2|.
CATSDGTNYGYTF
TGTGCCACCAGTGACGGTACTAACTATGGCTACACCTTC
>TRBV4-3|.|TRBJ2-3|.
CASSQGAGSSDTQYF
TGCGCCAGCAGCCAAGGTGCGGGATCTTCAGATACGCAGTATTTT
>TRBV11-2|few|TRBJ2-7|TRBD1
CASSLPDRAYEQYF
TGTGCCAGCAGCCTCCCGGACAGGGCCTACGAGCAGTACTTC
>TRBV20-1|.|TRBJ2-3|.
CSAPPGGLADTQYF
TGCAGTGCCCCCCCAGGGGGGCTTGCAGATACGCAGTATTTT
>TRBV20-1|.|TRBJ2-7|TRBD1
CSVGDRGTYEQYF
TGCAGTGTGGGAGACAGGGGAACCTACGAGCAGTACTTC
>TRBV6-8|.|TRBJ2-5|TRBD2
CASPKGQRGGRETQYF
TGTGCCAGCCCTAAAGGGCAGCGGGGGGGCCGGGAGACCCAGTACTTC
>TRBV20-1|.|TRBJ2-1|TRBD1
CSATNRGLSYNEQFF
TGCAGTGCTACAAACAGGGGTCTCTCCTACAATGAGCAGTTCTTC
>TRBV20-1|.|TRBJ1-5|TRBD1
CSAAGTVNQPQHF
TGCAGTGCCGCAGGGACAGTTAATCAGCCCCAGCATTTT
>TRBV20-1|.|TRBJ2-7|TRBD2
CSARTPSGSSYEQYF
TGCAGTGCCCGTACCCCTAGCGGAAGCTCCTACGAGCAGTACTTC
>TRBV11-2|few|TRBJ2-1|.
CASSFGGKRGDEQFF
TGTGCCAGCAGCTTCGGCGGGAAAAGGGGGGATGAGCAGTTCTTC
>TRBV7-2|.|TRBJ1-2|.
CASSTDLLGYTF
TGTGCCAGCAGCACGGACTTATTGGGCTACACCTTC
>TRBV7-9|few|TRBJ2-2|.
CASSLSGLGELFF
TGTGCCAGCAGCTTATCAGGGCTCGGGGAGCTGTTTTTT
>TRBV7-2|.|TRBJ1-5|.
CASSLRMGNQPQHF
TGTGCCAGCAGCTTAAGGATGGGTAATCAGCCCCAGCATTTT
>TRBV19|.|TRBJ1-6|.
CASSTGVLRGRRPYSPLHF
TGTGCCAGTAGTACTGGGGTTTTACGGGGGAGACGGCCGTATTCACCCCTCCACTTT
>TRBV12-3/TRBV12-4|.|TRBJ1-1|.
CASSPGGGAEAFF
TGTGCCAGCAGCCCCGGGGGGGGGGCTGAAGCTTTCTTT
>TRBV7-2|.|TRBJ2-7|.
CASSLGWHAYEQYF
TGTGCCAGCAGCTTAGGATGGCACGCCTACGAGCAGTACTTC
>TRBV7-2|.|TRBJ1-1|.
CASSWGTVTEAFF
TGTGCCAGCAGCTGGGGCACAGTGACTGAAGCTTTCTTT
>TRBV4-1|few|TRBJ2-5|.
CASSPYPQAGTQYF
TGCGCCAGCAGCCCGTACCCCCAGGCGGGGACCCAGTACTTC
>TRBV19|few|TRBJ1-1|.
CASSIQGGAEAFF
TGTGCCAGTAGTATACAAGGGGGAGCTGAAGCTTTCTTT
>TRBV19|few|TRBJ1-1|.
CASSIFQGNTEAFF
TGTGCCAGTAGTATATTCCAGGGTAACACTGAAGCTTTCTTT
>TRBV28|.|TRBJ2-7|TRBD2
CASSLILAGNEQYF
TGTGCCAGCAGTTTAATCCTAGCGGGGAACGAGCAGTACTTC
>TRBV5-6|.|TRBJ2-3|.
CASSLLVGGLGADTQYF
TGTGCCAGCAGCTTGTTGGTCGGCGGGCTTGGCGCAGATACGCAGTATTTT
>TRBV24-1|few|TRBJ2-5|.
CATSSGRQETQYF
TGTGCCACCAGTTCAGGACGACAAGAGACCCAGTACTTC
>TRBV7-6|.|TRBJ2-1|TRBD1
CASSLNRGLYNEQFF
TGTGCCAGCAGCTTGAACAGGGGGCTTTACAATGAGCAGTTCTTC
>TRBV5-1|once|TRBJ2-5|TRBD2
CASSLTGTSGETQYF
TGCGCCAGCAGCTTGACGGGGACTAGCGGGGAGACCCAGTACTTC
>TRBV30|.|TRBJ1-3|.
CASSGRGFTGNTIYF
TGTGCCTCCTCAGGTCGGGGGTTCACTGGAAACACCATATATTTT
>TRBV2|few|TRBJ2-1|.
CASSEGEVDSHQFF
TGTGCCAGCAGTGAAGGGGAGGTGGACAGCCATCAGTTCTTC
>TRBV2|.|TRBJ2-1|.
CASSDRYNEQFF
TGTGCCAGTAGCGACAGGTACAATGAGCAGTTCTTC
>TRBV12-3/TRBV12-4|.|TRBJ2-2|TRBD1
CASSPRTGDGELFF
TGTGCCAGCAGTCCCCGGACAGGGGACGGGGAGCTGTTTTTT
>TRBV7-2|.|TRBJ1-2|TRBD1
CASSAGQGHGYTF
TGTGCCAGCAGCGCAGGACAGGGTCACGGCTACACCTTC
>TRBV29-1|.|TRBJ2-5|TRBD2
CSVVGGRAPETQYF
TGCAGCGTTGTTGGCGGGAGGGCCCCGGAGACCCAGTACTTC
>TRBV7-9|.|TRBJ2-7|TRBD2
CASSPGRVSDEQYF
TGTGCCAGCAGCCCCGGGAGGGTGAGTGACGAGCAGTACTTC
>TRBV19|few|TRBJ2-1|TRBD1
CASSNTGTGAYNEQFF
TGTGCCAGTAGTAACACCGGGACAGGGGCGTACAATGAGCAGTTCTTC
>TRBV29-1|.|TRBJ2-2|.
CSVTSPGVTGELFF
TGCAGCGTTACTAGCCCGGGGGTTACCGGGGAGCTGTTTTTT
>TRBV6-2/TRBV6-3|.|TRBJ1-5|.
CASSYSTARNQPQHF
TGTGCCAGCAGTTACTCGACAGCCAGAAATCAGCCCCAGCATTTT
>TRBV11-2|.|TRBJ1-6|.
CASSLVVGDPSPLHF
TGTGCCAGCAGCTTAGTGGTCGGGGACCCCTCACCCCTCCACTTT
>TRBV28|few|TRBJ2-3|.
CAGRGRSRGTDTQYF
TGTGCGGGCCGCGGGCGCAGTAGGGGCACAGATACGCAGTATTTT
>TRBV7-8|few|TRBJ2-5|.
CASSAGPRGETQYF
TGTGCCAGCAGCGCGGGACCTCGCGGAGAGACCCAGTACTTC
>TRBV12-3/TRBV12-4|few|TRBJ1-1|.
CASTRSWGPRGWLTEAFF
TGTGCCAGCACTCGAAGTTGGGGGCCTCGGGGGTGGCTCACTGAAGCTTTCTTT